Listed below are T cell receptor beta chains from one sample, sequenced in a study of cytomegalovirus exposure and HLA in healthy donors. Profiled with immunoSEQ multiplex PCR; TCRdb holds only in-frame clones, not every one. Its table records roughly 43,000 clones. Material for sequencing was PBMCs. The receptors were gathered from a woman aged 40 to 50 in good health and CMV-seronegative. Each CDR3 is given without its conserved first and last residue.

>TRBV28|TRBJ2-7
ASSMTESYEQY
>TRBV6-5|TRBJ1-2
ASSYLDRRYGYT
>TRBV7-6|TRBJ2-7
ASSLERVSYEQY
>TRBV30|TRBJ2-7
AWSVYREAYEQY
>TRBV5-1|TRBJ2-2
ASTGYNPLPNTGELF
>TRBV5-4|TRBJ1-1
ASSSGGFMNTEAF
>TRBV15|TRBJ1-2
ATSRDRGSYGYT
>TRBV4-2|TRBJ2-1
ASSRTYTSPFYNEQF
>TRBV6-1|TRBJ1-5
ASGVYRPASYNQPQH
>TRBV6-5|TRBJ2-7
ASTRDSPSYEQY
>TRBV2|TRBJ2-1
ARSSVNEQF
>TRBV6-5|TRBJ2-7
ASSLTSGKFYEQY
>TRBV19|TRBJ1-2
ASSTDRDSNYGYT